These T cell receptor beta chains were read from a single sample in a study of response to subunit inactivated influenza vaccine. A single record per CDR3 protein comes from TCRdb applying MiXCR to the RT-PCR reads. Here the sample spans some 800,000 distinct CDR3 sequences, around 21% being singletons. The input for sequencing was PBMCs from blood, taken around 5 days after vaccination. Receptors were obtained from a man aged 50 to 59 who received an inactivated influenza vaccine. CDR3s include the opening cysteine and the closing phenylalanine or tryptophan. D genes are given only for firm matches. Clone size is given for some rows only: seen once, a few or many times, or a class if the clone is expanded.

clone_size	d_call	v_call	j_call	cdr3_length	cdr3_nt	cdr3_aa
.	.	TRBV6-2/TRBV6-3	TRBJ2-5	14	TGTGCCAGCAGTTACTCGATATTGGGGGAGACCCAGTACTTC	CASSYSILGETQYF
.	TRBD2	TRBV7-2	TRBJ2-1	17	TGTGCCAGCAGCTTAGCGCCAGCGGGGGGTGGAACATCTGAGCAGTTCTTC	CASSLAPAGGGTSEQFF
.	.	TRBV7-9	TRBJ1-4	14	TGTGCCAGCAGCTTAGTGGGGGTTAATGAAAAACTGTTTTTT	CASSLVGVNEKLFF
few	.	TRBV25-1	TRBJ2-3	16	TGTGCCAGCAGTGTCCTCATGACCGGGAGCACAGATACGCAGTATTTT	CASSVLMTGSTDTQYF
few	.	TRBV19	TRBJ1-5	15	TGTGCCAGTACCCCATCAGCGGATTACAATCAGCCCCAGCATTTT	CASTPSADYNQPQHF
many	.	TRBV3-1	TRBJ1-2	13	TGTGCCAGCAGCCAAGTCAGGAGCTATGGCTACACCTTC	CASSQVRSYGYTF
few	TRBD1	TRBV29-1	TRBJ2-7	12	TGCAGCGTGGGGGACAGCACCTACGAGCAGTACTTC	CSVGDSTYEQYF
.	.	TRBV12-3/TRBV12-4	TRBJ1-5	12	TGTGCCAGCAGCCCGGAGAATCAGCCCCAGCATTTT	CASSPENQPQHF
.	TRBD1	TRBV19	TRBJ2-7	12	TGTGCCAGTAGCAGGGGGCGAGCCGAGCAGTACTTC	CASSRGRAEQYF
.	.	TRBV7-9	TRBJ1-2	13	TGTGCCAGCAGCTTAGAAGCTGGGGGTGGCTACACCTTC	CASSLEAGGGYTF
.	TRBD1	TRBV2	TRBJ2-5	16	TGTGCCAGCAGTGAACCCGTCCAGGGGGCGAGAGAGACCCAGTACTTC	CASSEPVQGARETQYF
few	TRBD2	TRBV20-1	TRBJ2-5	15	TGCAGTGCTAGAACCCCGGGACTAGCGGGGCGGGCCCAGTACTTC	CSARTPGLAGRAQYF
.	TRBD1	TRBV7-9	TRBJ1-2	16	TGTACCAGCAGCTTAGTAATGGGACAGGTTAACTATGGCTACACCTTC	CTSSLVMGQVNYGYTF
few	TRBD2	TRBV28	TRBJ2-7	13	TGTGCCAGCAATAGCGGGAGAAATAGAAAGCAGTACTTC	CASNSGRNRKQYF
few	TRBD1	TRBV10-2	TRBJ1-1	13	TGCGCCAGCAGGGTACAGGGGGCAGCTGAAGCTTTCTTT	CASRVQGAAEAFF
.	.	TRBV12-3/TRBV12-4	TRBJ2-5	14	TGTGCCAGCAGTCCCTATGACCTGGAAGAGACCCAGTACTTC	CASSPYDLEETQYF
.	.	TRBV20-1	TRBJ2-2	14	TGCAGTGCTAGGGGGACTGGAAACACCGGGGAGCTGTTTTTT	CSARGTGNTGELFF
.	.	TRBV29-1	TRBJ2-1	12	TGCAGCGTTGACTCTTTCCACAGTGAGCAGTTCTTC	CSVDSFHSEQFF
few	.	TRBV11-2	TRBJ2-3	16	TGTGCCAGCAGCTTCACCCAGGGGTCGAGGACAGATACGCAGTATTTT	CASSFTQGSRTDTQYF
.	.	TRBV21-1	TRBJ2-7	17	TGTGCCAGCAGCAAACTCCTAGGGACAGCTAGGTCCTACGAGCAGTACTTC	CASSKLLGTARSYEQYF
.	TRBD1	TRBV7-2	TRBJ2-1	13	TGTGCCAGCAGCTCGACGACAGGGGTCGAGCAGTTCTTC	CASSSTTGVEQFF